The TCR beta chain under discussion was sequenced for a study of regulatory T cells in long-lasting Graves disease. About the research overall: Antithyroid drugs had been given to newly diagnosed Graves' patients for under 3 months.

This clonotype was found many times. One end of the junction varies from germline; a read error may be responsible. Arm-PCR of CDR3 regions and iRepertoire HTBI primers were used to build TCR beta libraries. In the study's own analysis: Samples collectively showed fewer than 80 TRBV and approximately 14 TRBJ segments. TCRdb itself ran the multiplex PCR reads through MiXCR, one entry per CDR3 protein. The V and J calls reflect TCRdb's pipeline rather than the authors' work. The sample has a few hundred thousand distinct CDR3 sequences; approximately 15% are singletons. There are 15 residues in the CDR3. CDR1 and CDR2 (germline): SGHTA, FQGNSA. Described time point: newly diagnosed GD, antithyroid drugs for less than 3 months. PBMC RNA served as the TCR library source. These records were also assigned to another study, of T cells in Graves' hyperthyroidism and ophthalmopathy. Per that study: HTBI primers drove first-round RT-PCR of the TCR CDR3.

The chain uses TRBV7-2 and TRBJ2-1, with 9 nucleotides matching TRBD2. This sample comprised peripheral blood mononuclear cells (PBMCs), obtained at new diagnosis, from a patient treated with antithyroid drugs. The origin of this receptor is a woman between 35 and 50 years old with Graves disease. CDR3 protein: CASSLGGRAYNEQFF. The DNA of the CDR3 is TGTGCCAGCAGTTTAGGCGGGAGGGCCTACAATGAGCAGTTCTTC.